The rows below give T cell receptor beta chains drawn from one sample of a study of breast tumors, draining lymph nodes, adjacent tissues. Each CDR3 protein is one row after TCRdb ran MiXCR on the multiplex PCR reads. The profile shows some 110,000 distinct CDR3 sequences, more than 25% of them singletons. The sequenced sample consisted of axillary lymph node tissue. These receptors originate from a female donor with breast cancer. Some clones in this sample may be carry-over from other donors' samples. CDR3s include the opening cysteine and the closing phenylalanine or tryptophan. A D gene is named only where the DNA matches it firmly. Expanded clones are given a class, and other clones once, few, many or no size at all.

D gene,CDR3 length,V gene,J gene,clone size,CDR3 protein,CDR3 DNA
-,14,TRBV12-3/TRBV12-4,TRBJ1-1,-,CASSRLTGPTEAFF,TGTGCCAGCAGCCGTCTAACAGGGCCCACTGAAGCTTTCTTT
-,15,TRBV4-2,TRBJ1-2,many,CASSQVGGGEDGYTF,TGTGCCAGCAGCCAAGTTGGCGGGGGCGAGGATGGCTACACCTTC
-,16,TRBV14,TRBJ2-3,many,CASSRGTHLSTDTQYF,TGTGCCAGCAGCCGAGGGACTCACCTTAGCACAGATACGCAGTATTTT
-,15,TRBV5-6,TRBJ2-1,many,CASSQLGTGINEQFF,TGTGCCAGCAGCCAGCTTGGGACTGGCATAAATGAGCAGTTCTTC
TRBD2,19,TRBV4-2,TRBJ2-3,many,CASSRGSGTSGPSTDTQYF,TGTGCCAGCAGCCGCGGATCGGGGACTAGCGGGCCCAGCACAGATACGCAGTATTTT
-,14,TRBV6-5,TRBJ1-2,many,CASSHARGGGGYTF,TGTGCCAGCAGTCACGCCAGGGGAGGTGGCGGCTACACCTTC
-,18,TRBV4-1,TRBJ1-6,many,CASSHYKGAAGYNSPLHF,TGCGCCAGCAGCCATTATAAAGGGGCCGCAGGCTATAATTCACCCCTCCACTTT
TRBD1,15,TRBV9,TRBJ1-6,-,CASSASDRGWSPPHF,TGTGCCAGCAGCGCTAGTGACAGGGGATGGTCACCCCCCCACTTT
TRBD1,15,TRBV6-5,TRBJ1-5,many,CASSPGQTSNQPQHF,TGTGCCAGCAGCCCGGGACAGACTAGCAATCAGCCCCAGCATTTT
-,16,TRBV6-1,TRBJ1-2,many,CASSEAGRLSNYGYTF,TGTGCCAGCAGTGAAGCAGGCAGGCTCTCTAACTATGGCTACACCTTC
TRBD1,12,TRBV18,TRBJ2-1,many,CASSGQVGEQFF,TGTGCCAGCTCTGGACAGGTCGGTGAGCAGTTCTTC
TRBD2,16,TRBV24-1,TRBJ2-1,many,CATSDQRLAGNNEQFF,TGTGCCACCAGTGACCAACGACTAGCGGGAAACAATGAGCAGTTCTTC
-,19,TRBV7-9,TRBJ1-2,many,CASSLDPTGTRIRVYGYTF,TGTGCCAGCAGCTTAGACCCAACAGGGACGCGAATAAGAGTTTATGGCTACACCTTC
-,13,TRBV29-1,TRBJ1-3,once,CSVSQGPGNTIYF,TGCAGCGTCTCACAGGGCCCTGGAAACACCATATATTTT
-,14,TRBV19,TRBJ1-2,many,CASSMETIVYGYTF,TGTGCCAGTAGTATGGAGACAATCGTCTATGGCTACACCTTC
TRBD1,14,TRBV29-1,TRBJ2-7,many,CSVELGQGVSEQYF,TGCAGCGTTGAACTGGGACAGGGGGTATCCGAGCAGTACTTC
TRBD1,16,TRBV2,TRBJ1-5,many,CASSPRTGDSNQPQHF,TGTGCCAGCAGTCCACGGACAGGGGACAGCAATCAGCCCCAGCATTTT
TRBD2,16,TRBV6-5,TRBJ2-3,-,CASRYGLAGSTDTQYF,TGTGCCAGCAGATACGGACTAGCGGGCTCCACAGATACGCAGTATTTT
-,16,TRBV2,TRBJ2-3,-,CASSGGPVPSTDAQYF,TGTGCCAGCAGTGGGGGTCCGGTCCCTAGCACAGATGCGCAGTATTTT